These 18 T cell receptor beta chains were sequenced from one sample in a study of memory CD4+ T cells and cytomegalovirus serostatus (dated by TCRdb to about 2019). A FACSAria II was used to sort memory CD4+ T cells, defined as single viable CD3+CD4+CD8-CD45RO+ cells. To prepare the library, the immunoSEQ multiplex PCR assay was applied. TCRdb carries this immuneACCESS record with in-frame sequences only. Its versions omit some clonotypes, under half of them owing to an unresolved V gene in the studies checked, with the rest unexplained. Recorded for this sample are under 75,000 clones; around 80% of them occurred a single time. The leading ten clones occupy over 0.4% of the sample. The material sequenced was memory CD4+ T cells from blood. The receptors were sampled from an adult in good health and CMV-seronegative. Some clones in this sample may be carry-over from other donors' samples.

CDR3 in amino acids: CASRRGLASYEQYF. CDR3 sequence (DNA): TGTGCCAGCCGGAGGGGACTAGCTTCCTACGAGCAGTACTTC. The chain has TRBV6-1 and TRBJ2-7, with 9 bases that match TRBD2. The CDR3 runs to 14 residues. In germline, CDR1 is MNHNS, CDR2 SASEGT. V lost 8 bases, J lost 1 base, and 6 bases stayed unmatched.

V is TRBV5-4 and J is TRBJ2-7; 12 nucleotides agree with TRBD2. The CDR3 covers 16 residues. The germline V gene encodes CDR1 SGHNT and CDR2 YYREEE (reference sequence). V gave up 0 bases and J gave up 3 bases; unmatched junction bases: 4. CDR3 amino acids: CASSLASGRALYEQYF. CDR3 bases: TGTGCCAGCAGCTTGGCTAGCGGGAGGGCCCTCTACGAGCAGTACTTC.

The rearrangement links TRBV4-1 to TRBJ1-1, with TRBD1 matching over 8 bases. The junction had 9 bases not matched to a gene; V was cut back by 3 bases and J by 6 bases. The CDR3 loop spans 15 amino acids. Looked up from germline, CDR1 is MGHRA and CDR2 is YSYEKL. CDR3: CASSHDRGPRSEAFF. CDR3 DNA: TGCGCCAGCAGCCATGACAGGGGCCCGAGATCTGAAGCTTTCTTT.

This clone was detected only a few times. The rearrangement joins TRBV12-5 to TRBJ1-1; tentative D call: TRBD1 (5 bases). Trimming took off 1 base at V and 3 bases at J, with 15 bases between the two ends. Germline V gene data show CDR1 as LGHNT and CDR2 as FRNRAP. The CDR3 loop spans 16 amino acids. This CDR3 is CASGLGRQLGDTEAFF. CDR3 DNA sequence: TGTGCTAGTGGTTTGGGCAGACAGCTTGGGGACACTGAAGCTTTCTTT.

This clone was detected a few times. V and J are TRBV28 and TRBJ2-7; tentatively, D is TRBD1 (5 bases). The CDR3 totals 14 residues. Germline V gene sequence: CDR1 MDHEN, CDR2 SYDVKM. V lost 6 bases, J lost 3 bases, and 15 bases lay in between. The CDR3 nucleotides read TGTGCCAGCAGACCGGACACCGTTAACTACGAGCAGTACTTC. Translation gives CASRPDTVNYEQYF. Full variable domain (missing parts from reference TRBV28 and TRBJ2-7): DVKVTQSSRYLVKRTGEKVFLECVQDMDHENMFWYRQDPGLGLRLIYFSYDVKMKEKGDIPEGYSVSREKKERFSLILESASTNQTSMYLCASRPDTVNYEQYFGPGTRLTVT.

The chain links TRBV5-1 to TRBJ2-7; TRBD1 matches 7 bases. V dropped 4 bases and J dropped 0; count of bases not matched to a gene: 7. This CDR3 comprises 15 residues. Germline V CDR1 and CDR2: SGHRS, YFSETQ. The CDR3 loop is CASSAGGTASYEQYF. Here the CDR3 DNA reads TGCGCCAGCAGCGCCGGTGGGACAGCCTCCTACGAGCAGTACTTC.

This sequence joins TRBV10-3 and TRBJ2-3; D may be TRBD1 (6 bases). V dropped 6 bases and J dropped 3 bases, with 16 bases sitting between them. The CDR3 has 15 amino acids. CDR1 is ENHRY, CDR2 SYGVKD, per germline. The CDR3 DNA is TGTGCCATCAGAAACAGGGATATAATGACAGATACGCAGTATTTT. Its translation is CAIRNRDIMTDTQYF.

This clone occurred once. The chain uses TRBV5-1 and TRBJ1-2; D gene ambiguous. With 4 bases removed from V and 2 bases from J, the gap between germline ends came to 18 bases. The V gene's germline CDR1 is SGHRS and CDR2 YFSETQ. CDR3 length: 16 amino acids. The CDR3 protein is CASSPLGLLENYGYTF. For the CDR3, the DNA is TGCGCCAGCAGCCCCCTCGGGCTACTCGAAAACTATGGCTACACCTTC.

The chain links TRBV7-2 to TRBJ1-2; the D gene is possibly TRBD1 (5 bases). In germline, CDR1 is SGHTA, CDR2 FQGNSA. Trimming took 5 bases from V and 4 from J, leaving 17 bases between them. CDR3 size: 15 residues. CDR3 coding DNA: TGTGCCAGCAGCCATCCATTCCGGGGGATCTATGGCTACACCTTC. As protein: CASSHPFRGIYGYTF.

V and J are TRBV5-1 and TRBJ2-1; D gene ambiguous. Trimming removed 3 bases at V and 0 bases at J, with 13 bases between. Germline V CDR1 and CDR2: SGHRS, YFSETQ. This CDR3 spans 16 amino acids. CDR3 coding DNA: TGCGCCAGCAGCTGGCTACAGCTAAGCTCCTACAATGAGCAGTTCTTC. Protein sequence: CASSWLQLSSYNEQFF.

The chain uses TRBV30 and TRBJ1-2; D is possibly TRBD1 (5 bases). Germline CDR1 and CDR2: GTSNPN and SVGIG (reference sequence). Trimming cost V 3 bases and J 0 bases, with 23 bases left between them. The CDR3 loop spans 18 amino acids. In DNA, the CDR3 is TGTGCCTGGAGGGTACGCCCCGGGGGTTTTCCTTCTAACTATGGCTACACCTTC. It is translated as CAWRVRPGGFPSNYGYTF.

This clone showed up just once. V usage is TRBV11-2 and J usage is TRBJ2-5; weak D call: TRBD1 (6 bases). V was pared by 5 bases and J by 4 bases, with 14 bases between. This CDR3 is 14 amino acids long. The germline V gene has CDR1 SGHAT and CDR2 FQNNGV. The CDR3 spells CASSPGQTRETQYF. The DNA of the CDR3 is TGTGCCAGCAGCCCTGGACAGACACGAGAGACCCAGTACTTC.

The J gene is TRBJ2-2, the V gene TRBV29-1; D unclear. V lost 7 bases and J lost 7, with 25 bases in between. CDR3 size: 16 residues. The germline V gene has CDR1 SQVTM and CDR2 ANQGSEA. The CDR3 DNA is TGCAGCGCCCGTGCGGCGTCCTCCAGGCTCCACGGGGAGCTGTTTTTT. This sequence encodes CSARAASSRLHGELFF.

The rearrangement links TRBV11-2 to TRBJ1-2; D is possibly TRBD1 (5 bases). There are 14 residues in the CDR3. Germline-derived CDR1 and CDR2 are SGHAT and FQNNGV. Trimming stripped 4 bases from V and 4 bases from J, with 13 bases between. The CDR3 region is CASSSPRQGYGYTF. The CDR3 region has the DNA TGTGCCAGCAGCTCCCCTCGGCAGGGCTATGGCTACACCTTC.

CDR3 in DNA: TGTGCCAGCAGTGACATGAGGACTAGCGGGCGGTCCAATGAGCAGTTCTTC. Translating it yields CASSDMRTSGRSNEQFF. The chain employs TRBV6-1 and TRBJ2-1; 11 positions match TRBD2. The junction had 10 bases not matched to a gene; V was cut back by 3 bases and J by 6 bases. The CDR3 spans 17 residues. CDR1 is MNHNS and CDR2 is SASEGT in the germline V gene.

V is TRBV28 and J is TRBJ2-7, with 9 bases aligning to TRBD1. Trimming removed 6 bases from V and 3 bases from J; junction bases left unmatched: 9. CDR1 and CDR2 (germline): MDHEN, SYDVKM. There are 15 residues in the CDR3. The CDR3 sequence: CASSPPGQGLYEQYF. In DNA form, the CDR3 reads TGTGCCAGCAGCCCACCGGGACAGGGTCTCTACGAGCAGTACTTC. Variable domain in full (rest from reference TRBV28 and TRBJ2-7): DVKVTQSSRYLVKRTGEKVFLECVQDMDHENMFWYRQDPGLGLRLIYFSYDVKMKEKGDIPEGYSVSREKKERFSLILESASTNQTSMYLCASSPPGQGLYEQYFGPGTRLTVT.

This sequence joins TRBV10-3 and TRBJ2-7; 7 bases fit TRBD1. Germline V gene sequence: CDR1 ENHRY, CDR2 SYGVKD. V was pared by 0 bases and J by 4 bases, with 9 bases of the junction left unmatched. This CDR3 comprises 16 residues. CDR3 sequence reads: CAISESKRGLIYEQYF. DNA of the CDR3: TGTGCCATCAGTGAGTCGAAGAGGGGGCTTATTTACGAGCAGTACTTC.

V usage is TRBV5-8 and J usage is TRBJ2-1, with D uncertain. The CDR3 totals 11 residues. The germline V gene encodes CDR1 SGHTS and CDR2 YDEGEE. V was trimmed by 3 bases and J by 7 bases, leaving 5 bases between them. Here the CDR3 DNA reads TGTGCCAGCAGCTACTGGAATGAGCAGTTCTTC. Protein product: CASSYWNEQFF.